Listed below are T cell receptor beta chains from one sample, sequenced in a study of PD-1 blockade in classical Hodgkin lymphoma. Generated by immunoSEQ multiplex PCR, the TCRdb table keeps only in-frame clones and is missing some. The sample shows around 10,000 clones, about 91% of them seen only once. The sample comprised CD8+ T cells from blood. These receptors all stem from a human donor with classical Hodgkin lymphoma. Each CDR3 is given with its conserved first and last residue. D genes are given only for firm matches. Expanded clones are given a class, and other clones once, few, many or no size at all.

V	size	J	D	CDR3	DNA
TRBV7-9	.	TRBJ1-1	.	CASSHGATEAFF	TGTGCCAGCAGCCACGGGGCGACTGAAGCTTTCTTT
TRBV27	.	TRBJ2-7	.	CASSLTTGYEQYF	TGTGCCAGCAGTTTAACAACCGGCTACGAGCAGTACTTC
TRBV11-3	.	TRBJ1-1	TRBD1	CASSPGTGIGEAFF	TGTGCCAGCAGCCCCGGGACAGGGATCGGAGAAGCTTTCTTT
TRBV6-1	.	TRBJ2-7	.	CASSYDGAYEQYF	TGTGCCAGCAGTTATGACGGAGCCTACGAGCAGTACTTC
TRBV9	.	TRBJ2-1	TRBD2	CASSVGLAGETRFF	TGTGCCAGCAGCGTAGGATTAGCGGGAGAAACCCGGTTCTTC
TRBV4-1	.	TRBJ1-6	TRBD1	CASTLHLGQHNSPLHF	TGCGCCAGCACCCTACACCTGGGACAGCATAATTCACCCCTCCACTTT
TRBV5-1	.	TRBJ1-1	TRBD1	CASSWTGYTEAFF	TGCGCCAGCAGCTGGACAGGATATACTGAAGCTTTCTTT
TRBV27	.	TRBJ2-7	TRBD2	CASSQAGGYEQYF	TGTGCCAGCAGCCAAGCGGGAGGCTACGAGCAGTACTTC
TRBV25-1	.	TRBJ2-1	TRBD1	CASSEWGTGGYEQFF	TGTGCCAGCAGTGAATGGGGGACAGGGGGCTATGAGCAGTTCTTC
TRBV7-6	once	TRBJ2-2	TRBD2	CASSFFPLAGVRELFF	TGTGCCAGCAGCTTCTTTCCGCTAGCGGGAGTAAGGGAGCTGTTTTTT
TRBV27	.	TRBJ1-5	TRBD1	CASRPTGGLGNQPQHF	TGTGCCAGCAGACCAACAGGGGGATTGGGCAATCAGCCCCAGCATTTT
TRBV28	few	TRBJ1-5	.	CAAGEPQHF	TGTGCCGCTGGGGAGCCCCAGCATTTT
TRBV30	.	TRBJ2-1	.	CAWRPMYNEQFF	TGTGCCTGGAGGCCGATGTACAATGAGCAGTTCTTC
TRBV11-3	.	TRBJ1-2	.	CASSLVGNNYGYTF	TGTGCCAGCAGCTTAGTTGGGAATAACTATGGCTACACCTTC
TRBV7-9	.	TRBJ2-7	.	CASSFPGSGEQYF	TGTGCCAGCAGCTTTCCAGGTTCGGGCGAGCAGTACTTC
TRBV23-1	.	TRBJ1-3	.	CASSQIRPLETPTNYSGNTIYF	TGCGCCAGCAGTCAAATCCGACCTCTGGAGACACCCACGAATTACTCTGGAAACACCATATATTTT